This is a list of T cell receptor beta chains from one sample in a study of early T cells in non-severe SARS-CoV-2 infection. TCRdb re-analysed the 5' RACE reads in MiXCR, keeping a single row per CDR3 protein. This table holds tens of thousands of distinct CDR3 sequences, approximately 12% found once. The sequenced material came from whole blood. The receptors originated from an adult who was a healthcare worker with PCR-confirmed SARS-CoV-2 infection or an uninfected control (not recorded which). CDR3s include the opening cysteine and the closing phenylalanine or tryptophan. A D gene is named only where the DNA matches it firmly. Rows give clone size only sometimes, using once, few, many, or a class for an expanded clone.

len	j_gene	abundance	d_gene	v_gene	CDR3nt	CDR3aa
13	TRBJ2-5	few	NA	TRBV11-2	TGTGCCAGCAGCAACAGCGTTCGTGAGACCCAGTACTTC	CASSNSVRETQYF
15	TRBJ1-1	many	TRBD1	TRBV18	TGTGCCAGCGACAGGGGCGGGGGTGTCGGCACTGAAGCTTTCTTT	CASDRGGGVGTEAFF
13	TRBJ2-5	many	NA	TRBV29-1	TGCAGCGTTCAACAGGGCCTCCGGAAGACCCAGTACTTC	CSVQQGLRKTQYF
16	TRBJ2-5	few	NA	TRBV7-2	TGTGCCAGCAGCTTACGGCCAGCCGGGGATCAAGAGACCCAGTACTTC	CASSLRPAGDQETQYF
17	TRBJ2-3	NA	TRBD2	TRBV20-1	TGCAGTGCGAAAACTAGCGGGAGAGAATCTAGCACAGATACGCAGTATTTT	CSAKTSGRESSTDTQYF
15	TRBJ2-3	many	TRBD2	TRBV18	TGTGCCAGCTCCCTAGCGGGAATTAGCACAGATACGCAGTATTTT	CASSLAGISTDTQYF
13	TRBJ1-4	NA	NA	TRBV29-1	TGCAGCGTAACAGGGATGGCTAATGAAAAACTGTTTTTT	CSVTGMANEKLFF
14	TRBJ1-2	few	TRBD1	TRBV6-2/TRBV6-3	TGTGCCAGCAGGGACAGGCGCCCTAACTATGGCTACACCTTC	CASRDRRPNYGYTF
16	TRBJ2-3	many	TRBD2	TRBV20-1	TGCAGTGCAAAGGGACTAGCGGGGGGTCACACAGATACGCAGTATTTT	CSAKGLAGGHTDTQYF
11	TRBJ1-1	NA	NA	TRBV6-6	TGTGCCAGCACACCGGACACTGAAGCTTTCTTT	CASTPDTEAFF
17	TRBJ2-1	many	TRBD2	TRBV14	TGTGCCAGCAGCCAGGCTAGCGGCCGTTCTGTTTTTAGTGAGCAGTTCTTC	CASSQASGRSVFSEQFF
14	TRBJ2-7	NA	TRBD1	TRBV20-1	TGCAGTGCTAGAGATCTAGACAGGGGATACGAGCAGTACTTC	CSARDLDRGYEQYF
16	TRBJ2-2	NA	TRBD2	TRBV7-2	TGTGCCAGCAGACCCCCGGGACTAAGATCCACCGGGGAGCTGTTTTTT	CASRPPGLRSTGELFF
13	TRBJ2-3	many	NA	TRBV30	TGTGCCTGGAGTGTAAAGGGTGCAGATACGCAGTATTTT	CAWSVKGADTQYF
19	TRBJ2-1	few	TRBD2	TRBV2	TGTGCCAGCAGCGAACCGGGACTAGCATTTATCTTCTCCTACAATGAGCAGTTCTTC	CASSEPGLAFIFSYNEQFF
15	TRBJ2-1	many	TRBD2	TRBV29-1	TGCAGCGTTGAAGAAATCAGCGGGGGGCTTGGTTGGCAGTTCTTC	CSVEEISGGLGWQFF
14	TRBJ2-7	few	TRBD1	TRBV5-1	TGCGCCAGCAGCCTGACAGGGGTTTTGGACGAGCAGTACTTC	CASSLTGVLDEQYF
13	TRBJ1-4	NA	NA	TRBV30	TGTGCCTGGAGTCCTCTAATGAATGAAAAACTGTTTTTT	CAWSPLMNEKLFF
13	TRBJ2-3	many	NA	TRBV29-1	TGCAGCGTTGAAACCGGGAGCACAGATACGCAGTATTTT	CSVETGSTDTQYF
13	TRBJ2-3	many	NA	TRBV12-3/TRBV12-4	TGTGCCAGCAGTTTATCAGGGACAGATACGCAGTATTTT	CASSLSGTDTQYF
12	TRBJ2-7	many	NA	TRBV5-6	TGTGCCAGCAGCTTGGCCGGGGCTGGGCAGTACTTC	CASSLAGAGQYF
13	TRBJ2-5	NA	NA	TRBV6-1	TGTGCCAGCAGTGAACTCAGACAAGAGACCCAGTACTTC	CASSELRQETQYF
17	TRBJ2-3	NA	NA	TRBV6-5	TGTGCCAGCAGCAAAAGCCTTGGGGGGGCCTGGTCAGATACGCAGTATTTT	CASSKSLGGAWSDTQYF
15	TRBJ2-1	NA	TRBD2	TRBV5-1	TGCGCCAGCGCCCTAGCGGGAGGGTCCTACAATGAGCAGTTCTTC	CASALAGGSYNEQFF
15	TRBJ1-1	NA	NA	TRBV20-1	TGCAGTGCCCCGGGGAGGCCAGCCATGAACACTGAAGCTTTCTTT	CSAPGRPAMNTEAFF
15	TRBJ2-3	few	NA	TRBV12-3/TRBV12-4	TGTGCCAGCAGTGTCCCCAAGAATGTCGCAGATACGCAGTATTTT	CASSVPKNVADTQYF
15	TRBJ2-3	many	TRBD2	TRBV7-3	TGTGCCAGCAGTCGGATAGCGGGGCGCACAGATACGCAGTATTTT	CASSRIAGRTDTQYF
13	TRBJ2-2	few	TRBD1	TRBV20-1	TGCAGTGCTAGTGGGACAGCCACCGGGGAGCTGTTTTTT	CSASGTATGELFF
11	TRBJ2-5	many	NA	TRBV3-1	TGTGCCCCGGGGCTTAAAGAGACCCAGTACTTC	CAPGLKETQYF
15	TRBJ2-2	many	NA	TRBV27	TGTGCCAGCCGCTCGGGGAAGGAGGGCACCGGGGAGCTGTTTTTT	CASRSGKEGTGELFF
13	TRBJ2-3	many	NA	TRBV20-1	TGCAGTGCTCACGTGGCAGGTGCAGATACGCAGTATTTT	CSAHVAGADTQYF
16	TRBJ2-7	many	TRBD2	TRBV5-1	TGCGCCAGCAGCTTCTCTAGCGGGGGGTTCTCCTACGAGCAGTACTTC	CASSFSSGGFSYEQYF
14	TRBJ2-5	NA	NA	TRBV12-5	TGTGCTAGTGGCCCCGGGACACTTCAAGAGACCCAGTACTTC	CASGPGTLQETQYF
13	TRBJ1-3	few	NA	TRBV12-3/TRBV12-4	TGTGCCAGCAGTTTTAGCTCTGGAAACACCATATATTTT	CASSFSSGNTIYF
15	TRBJ2-5	many	TRBD2	TRBV9	TGTGCCAGCAGCGTAGATCCAGCGGGGATTGAGACCCAGTACTTC	CASSVDPAGIETQYF
14	TRBJ2-5	NA	TRBD2	TRBV7-8	TGTGCCAGCAGCCCGGGGACTAGCAGAGAGACCCAGTACTTC	CASSPGTSRETQYF
14	TRBJ2-2	once	NA	TRBV12-3/TRBV12-4	TGTGCCAGCAGTGGTCAAGTCGGCACCGGGGAGCTGTTTTTT	CASSGQVGTGELFF
13	TRBJ2-4	many	TRBD1	TRBV7-9	TGTGCCAGCAGCCCAGGGGGCTCGAACATTCAGTACTTC	CASSPGGSNIQYF
16	TRBJ2-6	few	NA	TRBV3-1	TGTGCCAGCAGCCCAGGGGGGCCGACTGGGGCCAACGTCCTGACTTTC	CASSPGGPTGANVLTF
15	TRBJ2-1	few	NA	TRBV11-2	TGTGCCAGCAGTTCCGACAGAGGCTCCTACAATGAGCAGTTCTTC	CASSSDRGSYNEQFF
15	TRBJ1-3	many	NA	TRBV7-9	TGTGCCAGCAGCTCCAGGGTTCCCTCTGGAAACACCATATATTTT	CASSSRVPSGNTIYF
15	TRBJ1-2	few	NA	TRBV6-1	TGTGCCAGCAGTGAATATCCACAGACAGCCTATGGCTACACCTTC	CASSEYPQTAYGYTF